This T cell receptor (beta chain) was identified in a study of T cells after yellow fever vaccination. Notes on the study in general: Subsequent to the booster, the majority of primary-vaccination clones reappeared (roughly 96% CD4, 85% to 90% CD8). It was the secondary response that reached its peak faster, day 5 versus 15, but it was weaker.

TCRdb independently ran MiXCR on the 5' RACE reads; one entry per CDR3 protein. Altogether roughly 100,000 distinct CDR3 sequences are present, more than 7.5% being singletons, with the ten largest covering approximately 17%. Trimming took off 4 bases at V and 8 bases at J, with 27 bases between the two ends. The CDR3 totals 17 residues. From germline, CDR1 is DFQATT and CDR2 SNEGSKA (reference sequence). This clonotype was picked up many times. The receptor was isolated from a man younger than 30 who received the YFV17D yellow fever vaccine. The rearrangement links TRBV20-1 to TRBJ2-1; D gene ambiguous. The source material was CD8+ T cells not binding an NS4B(214-222) dextramer, sorted from PBMCs, sampled less than 16 days after the first yellow fever vaccination. This CDR3 is CSATPIQGPGHVDEQFF. For the CDR3, the DNA is TGCAGTGCTACCCCAATCCAAGGTCCCGGCCACGTCGATGAGCAGTTCTTC.